This passage covers 13 T cell receptor beta chains from one sample sequenced in a study of control samples from healthy donors and cancer patients. Clones were sequenced by immunoSEQ multiplex PCR, and TCRdb holds only the in-frame ones, with some missing. Seen here are some 97,000 clones, less than 90% observed once, and the top ten hold 18%. Sequencing input: blood. Receptor source: a woman aged 45 to 65 in good health.

The V and J genes are TRBV6-5 and TRBJ1-2, with D maybe TRBD1 (5 bases). The CDR3 consists of 15 residues. CDR1 is MNHEY, CDR2 SVGAGI, per germline. V lost 0 bases and J 1 base, leaving 9 bases between the germline ends. Here the CDR3 reads CASSYSGGLNYGYTF. The CDR3 DNA is TGTGCCAGCAGTTACTCGGGGGGTCTTAACTATGGCTACACCTTC.

This chain connects TRBV6-2 or TRBV6-3 to TRBJ1-6; D remains unclear. Trimming cost V 6 bases and J 14 bases, with 11 bases left between them. Germline values: CDR1 MNHEY, CDR2 SVGEGT. This CDR3 is built from 11 residues. The CDR3 nucleotides are TGTGCCAGCAGCCGTACTGAAGCCCTCCACTTT. Translating it yields CASSRTEALHF.

The V and J genes are TRBV5-1 and TRBJ1-1, with D uncertain. CDR3 length: 13 amino acids. Germline assignment: CDR1 SGHRS and CDR2 YFSETQ. V was clipped by 3 bases and J by 5 bases, with 11 bases between them. CDR3 coding DNA: TGCGCCAGCAGCTCGCCGGTTTTGACTGAAGCTTTCTTT. It specifies CASSSPVLTEAFF.

CDR3 nucleotide sequence: TGTGCCAGCAGCTCGGACCTGGGGACCCAGTACTTC. This sequence encodes CASSSDLGTQYF. The chain links TRBV7-2 to TRBJ2-5; D is undetermined. Germline values: CDR1 SGHTA, CDR2 FQGNSA. CDR3 length: 12 amino acids. V lost 4 bases and J lost 7, with 10 bases in between.

The chain couples TRBV19 to TRBJ1-2; 8 bases fit TRBD1. Germline-derived CDR1 and CDR2 are LNHDA and SQIVND (reference sequence). This CDR3 comprises 14 residues. The V gene end was trimmed by 3 bases and the J gene end by 5 bases; junction bases not matched to a gene: 5. In DNA form, the CDR3 reads TGTGCCAGTAGTATTGTCGGACAGGGATATGGCTACACCTTC. It translates to CASSIVGQGYGYTF.

The chain carries TRBV14 and TRBJ2-2, with D perhaps matching TRBD1 (6 bases). Germline CDR1 SGHDN, CDR2 FVKESK. This CDR3 has 16 amino acids. Between the trimmed V and J ends, which lost 2 bases and 6 bases, there was a span of 16 bases. The CDR3 reads CASSQFLGTPAGELFF. In DNA, the CDR3 is TGTGCCAGCAGCCAATTTTTGGGGACACCGGCCGGGGAGCTGTTTTTT.

The chain links TRBV9 to TRBJ2-1; D remains ambiguous. This CDR3 comprises 16 residues. Germline CDR1 SGDLS, CDR2 YYNGEE. V was cut by 0 bases and J by 0 bases, with 10 bases left in between. The CDR3 DNA is TGTGCCAGCAGCGTAGAGTGGCGGAGCTCCTACAATGAGCAGTTCTTC. This codes for CASSVEWRSSYNEQFF.

The chain is built from TRBV19 and TRBJ2-2; D is possibly TRBD1 (5 bases). Trimming removed 2 bases at V and 9 bases at J, with 13 bases between. The CDR3 is made up of 14 amino acids. Germline-derived CDR1 and CDR2 are LNHDA and SQIVND (reference sequence). For the CDR3, the DNA is TGTGCCAGTAGTATAATCAAGACAGCCAGGGAGCTGTTTTTT. Protein product: CASSIIKTARELFF.

The chain has TRBV11-2 and TRBJ2-3, with TRBD2 identical over 7 bases. CDR1 is SGHAT and CDR2 is FQNNGV in the germline V gene. This CDR3 is 14 amino acids long. The junction had 3 bases not matched to a gene; V was cut back by 3 bases and J by 3 bases. CDR3 loop: CASSFLGGTDTQYF. The CDR3 DNA follows: TGTGCCAGCAGCTTTCTCGGGGGGACAGATACGCAGTATTTT.

On this clone: This sample also contains other DNA sequences that code for the same CDR3. CDR3 nucleotide sequence: TGTGCCTGGAGTCGGGGGACGGATACGCAGTATTTT. This sequence encodes CAWSRGTDTQYF. The rearrangement joins TRBV30 to TRBJ2-3, with D maybe TRBD2 (6 bases). The germline CDR1 and CDR2 sequences are GTSNPN and SVGIG (reference sequence). This CDR3 has 12 residues. V lost 2 bases and J lost 6, with 9 bases in between.

J is TRBJ2-1 and V is TRBV3-1 (or the pseudogene TRBV3-2); 7 bases align to TRBD2. V lost 3 bases to trimming and J lost 7 bases; unmatched junction nucleotides: 12. The CDR3 has 16 residues. CDR1 and CDR2 from the germline V gene are LGHDT and YNNKEL (reference sequence). The chain's CDR3 is CASSHREAPSFNEQFF. The CDR3 DNA reads as TGTGCCAGCAGCCACCGGGAGGCCCCTTCTTTTAATGAGCAGTTCTTC.

The rearrangement joins TRBV5-4 to TRBJ1-1; 7 bases align to TRBD1. The CDR3 covers 13 residues. V was clipped by 10 bases and J by 3 bases; unmatched bases: 9. Germline values: CDR1 SGHNT, CDR2 YYREEE (reference sequence). The CDR3 DNA follows: TGTGCCGGGATGGACAGGCTATACACTGAAGCTTTCTTT. Its translation: CAGMDRLYTEAFF.

The J gene is TRBJ2-3, the V gene TRBV7-2, with TRBD2 matching 10 bases. CDR1 and CDR2 (germline): SGHTA, FQGNSA. This CDR3 is built from 15 residues. V shed 11 bases and J 4 bases; nucleotides not matched to a gene: 12. The CDR3 coding sequence is TGTGCCTCAGGGAGGAGCGGGGGGGCGGCAGATACGCAGTATTTT. The encoded protein is CASGRSGGAADTQYF.